The rows below give T cell receptor beta chains drawn from one sample of a study of cytomegalovirus exposure and HLA in healthy donors. Sequencing was performed with immunoSEQ multiplex PCR; in TCRdb, only in-frame clones are kept and a portion is missing. The sample contains approximately 150,000 clones, 76% of which appear only once. The sample comprised PBMCs. All receptors derive from a man aged 40-55 years in good health and CMV-seronegative. Each CDR3 is given with its conserved first and last residue. The order of the fields is D gene, J gene, V gene, clone size, CDR3 protein, CDR3 DNA. The D gene is left open where the match is weak. Some rows have no size entry. The others give once, few or many, or a class for an expanded clone.

d_gene: .
j_gene: TRBJ2-2
v_gene: TRBV5-1
abundance: few
CDR3aa: CASSSTLETGGELFF
CDR3nt: TGCGCCAGCAGCTCGACCCTAGAAACAGGCGGGGAGCTGTTTTTT

d_gene: TRBD1
j_gene: TRBJ2-1
v_gene: TRBV6-1
abundance: .
CDR3aa: CASGGQGRYEQFF
CDR3nt: TGTGCCAGCGGAGGACAGGGAAGATATGAGCAGTTCTTC

d_gene: .
j_gene: TRBJ1-2
v_gene: TRBV14
abundance: .
CDR3aa: CASSQANRAANYGYTF
CDR3nt: TGTGCCAGCAGCCAAGCTAACAGGGCCGCTAACTATGGCTACACCTTC

d_gene: .
j_gene: TRBJ1-1
v_gene: TRBV4-3
abundance: .
CDR3aa: CASSLRSGEGYTEAFF
CDR3nt: TGCGCCAGCAGCCTAAGATCGGGGGAGGGGTACACTGAAGCTTTCTTT

d_gene: .
j_gene: TRBJ1-5
v_gene: TRBV27
abundance: once
CDR3aa: CASSLGARNQPQHF
CDR3nt: TGTGCCAGCAGTTTGGGGGCTAGGAATCAGCCCCAGCATTTT

d_gene: .
j_gene: TRBJ2-5
v_gene: TRBV6-1
abundance: .
CDR3aa: CASSELETQYF
CDR3nt: TGTGCCAGCAGTGAACTGGAGACCCAGTACTTC

d_gene: .
j_gene: TRBJ2-2
v_gene: TRBV19
abundance: .
CDR3aa: CASRIAAGGLTGELFF
CDR3nt: TGTGCCAGTAGGATCGCGGCAGGGGGACTCACCGGGGAGCTGTTTTTT

d_gene: TRBD1
j_gene: TRBJ2-2
v_gene: TRBV5-5
abundance: .
CDR3aa: CASSSSGGQGSGGELFF
CDR3nt: TGTGCCAGCAGCTCCTCAGGGGGACAGGGATCCGGCGGGGAGCTGTTTTTT

d_gene: TRBD1
j_gene: TRBJ2-7
v_gene: TRBV16
abundance: once
CDR3aa: CASSQWDRGYEQYF
CDR3nt: TGTGCCAGCAGCCAATGGGACAGGGGCTACGAGCAGTACTTC

d_gene: TRBD1
j_gene: TRBJ1-5
v_gene: TRBV7-9
abundance: .
CDR3aa: CASSSTGENQPQHF
CDR3nt: TGTGCCAGCAGCTCCACAGGGGAAAATCAGCCCCAGCATTTT

d_gene: .
j_gene: TRBJ2-7
v_gene: TRBV9
abundance: few
CDR3aa: CASSVERGRAIYEQYF
CDR3nt: TGTGCCAGCAGCGTAGAAAGGGGGAGGGCTATATACGAGCAGTACTTC

d_gene: TRBD1
j_gene: TRBJ2-2
v_gene: TRBV13
abundance: .
CDR3aa: CASSPWTGNTGELFF
CDR3nt: TGTGCCAGCAGCCCGTGGACAGGGAACACCGGGGAGCTGTTTTTT

d_gene: .
j_gene: TRBJ2-3
v_gene: TRBV5-1
abundance: .
CDR3aa: CASSLELGGSTDTQYF
CDR3nt: TGCGCCAGCAGCTTGGAGCTAGGCGGATCCACAGATACGCAGTATTTT

d_gene: TRBD2
j_gene: TRBJ2-1
v_gene: TRBV7-2
abundance: .
CDR3aa: CASSLAWSSGPLGDEQFF
CDR3nt: TGTGCCAGCAGCTTAGCGTGGTCTAGCGGTCCCCTCGGGGATGAGCAGTTCTTC

d_gene: .
j_gene: TRBJ1-1
v_gene: TRBV25-1
abundance: .
CDR3aa: CASSEYLRDRENTEAFF
CDR3nt: TGTGCCAGCAGTGAATATCTTCGCGACAGAGAGAACACTGAAGCTTTCTTT

d_gene: .
j_gene: TRBJ1-2
v_gene: TRBV7-3
abundance: .
CDR3aa: CASSRGGAKGYTF
CDR3nt: TGTGCCAGCAGCCGGGGGGGGGCGAAGGGCTACACCTTC

d_gene: .
j_gene: TRBJ1-2
v_gene: TRBV2
abundance: .
CDR3aa: CASRRGRVEGYTF
CDR3nt: TGTGCCAGCAGACGCGGCAGGGTGGAAGGCTACACCTTC

d_gene: TRBD1
j_gene: TRBJ1-2
v_gene: TRBV19
abundance: .
CDR3aa: CASSIASGQDSEGYGYTF
CDR3nt: TGTGCCAGTAGTATAGCATCCGGACAGGACTCAGAGGGCTATGGCTACACCTTC

d_gene: .
j_gene: TRBJ2-7
v_gene: TRBV5-6
abundance: .
CDR3aa: CASSLVSAEQYF
CDR3nt: TGTGCCAGCAGCTTGGTTAGCGCCGAGCAGTACTTC

d_gene: TRBD2
j_gene: TRBJ2-2
v_gene: TRBV6-5
abundance: .
CDR3aa: CASSSGGVGGELFF
CDR3nt: TGTGCCAGCAGTTCGGGAGGAGTGGGCGGGGAGCTGTTTTTT